This T cell receptor beta chain was documented in a study of T cell changes during pregnancy in multiple sclerosis. The CDR3 runs to 19 residues. V was pared by 2 bases and J by 2 bases, with 7 bases of the junction left unmatched. Germline V CDR1 and CDR2: LNHDA, SQIVND (reference sequence). This clone has a single count. Assay used: immunoSEQ multiplex PCR; TCRdb lists only in-frame clones, some missing. The repertoire includes approximately 44,000 clones, approximately 90% of them detected once, and approximately 0.7% sits in the top ten. The sequenced sample was CD4+ T cells from peripheral blood mononuclear cells, obtained before pregnancy. The chain carries TRBV19 and TRBJ2-2, with 14 positions matching TRBD2. The receptor was derived from a female donor with multiple sclerosis, enrolled in a pregnancy study. The CDR3 loop reads CASSIRKGTSGSNTGELFF. The CDR3 nucleotides are TGTGCCAGTAGTATAAGGAAGGGGACTAGCGGGAGTAACACCGGGGAGCTGTTTTTT.